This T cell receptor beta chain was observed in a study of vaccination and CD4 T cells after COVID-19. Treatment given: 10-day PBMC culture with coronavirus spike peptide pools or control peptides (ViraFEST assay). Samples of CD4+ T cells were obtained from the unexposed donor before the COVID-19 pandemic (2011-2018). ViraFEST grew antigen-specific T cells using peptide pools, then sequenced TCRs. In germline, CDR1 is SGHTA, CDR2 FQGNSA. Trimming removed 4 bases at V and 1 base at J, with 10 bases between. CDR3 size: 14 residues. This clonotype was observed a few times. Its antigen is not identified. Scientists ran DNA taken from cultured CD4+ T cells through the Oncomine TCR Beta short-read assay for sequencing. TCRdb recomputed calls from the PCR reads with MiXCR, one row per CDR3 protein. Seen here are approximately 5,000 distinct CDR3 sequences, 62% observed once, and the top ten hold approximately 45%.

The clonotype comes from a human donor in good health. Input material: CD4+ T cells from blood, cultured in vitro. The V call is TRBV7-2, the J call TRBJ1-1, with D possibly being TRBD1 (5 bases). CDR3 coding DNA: TGTGCCAGCAGCTCGGACAACCGGAACACTGAAGCTTTCTTT. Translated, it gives CASSSDNRNTEAFF. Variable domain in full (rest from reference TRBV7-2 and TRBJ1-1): GAGVSQSPSNKVTEKGKDVELRCDPISGHTALYWYRQSLGQGLEFLIYFQGNSAPDKSGLPSDRFSAERTGGSVSTLTIQRTQQEDSAVYLCASSSDNRNTEAFFGQGTRLTVV.